The clone carrying this T cell receptor (beta chain) was detected once. Its antigen is unknown. This entry belongs to a study of T cell responses to AZD1222 COVID-19 vaccine. Study findings and constraints: No day 14 peak samples; only post-peak repertoires were characterized. At study baseline, merely five or six AZD1222 recipients were seropositive. Spike-specific TCR repertoires showed rising breadth and depth after two AZD1222 doses.

Germline V gene lookup returns CDR1 SGHDN and CDR2 FVKESK. The CDR3 extends over 14 amino acids. Trimming removed 4 bases from V and 3 bases from J, with 12 bases in between. Repertoires were generated with immunoSEQ multiplex PCR, while TCRdb's copy carries only in-frame clones and drops some. The sample consists of over 75,000 clones, around 86% of them appearing once. V and J are TRBV14 and TRBJ1-1; D ambiguous. The TCR was taken from an adult in good health. The sample here was peripheral blood, taken on day 0 of AZD1222 vaccination. The DNA for the CDR3 is TGTGCCAGCAGCCCCGGACCGCGGGACACTGAAGCTTTCTTT. Translation gives CASSPGPRDTEAFF.